The 25 T cell receptor beta chains below come from one sample, sequenced in a study of OX40 agonist ivuxolimab in advanced cancers. Measured with immunoSEQ multiplex PCR; TCRdb has only the in-frame clones, and not every one. Of tens of thousands of clones in the sample, 84% were seen once. The sequences come from CD4+ or CD8+ T cells sorted from blood, collected in a trial of the OX40 agonist ivuxolimab. These receptors all come from an adult with an advanced solid tumor such as melanoma, head and neck, liver or kidney cancer.

J is TRBJ1-5 and V is TRBV28, with D unclear. This CDR3 region has 17 residues. Germline CDR1 reads MDHEN; CDR2 reads SYDVKM. Trimming cost V 3 bases and J 4 bases, with 19 bases left between them. The CDR3 here is CASSFRRGRRGNQPQHF. CDR3 DNA: TGTGCCAGCAGTTTTCGCCGGGGTCGCCGGGGAAATCAGCCCCAGCATTTT. The entire variable domain, with the rest obtained from reference TRBV28 and TRBJ1-5, is as follows: DVKVTQSSRYLVKRTGEKVFLECVQDMDHENMFWYRQDPGLGLRLIYFSYDVKMKEKGDIPEGYSVSREKKERFSLILESASTNQTSMYLCASSFRRGRRGNQPQHFGDGTRLSIL.

This clone has more than one count but fewer than ten. The V call is TRBV5-1, the J call TRBJ2-1, with D unclear. Trimming cost V 0 bases and J 7 bases, with 11 bases left between them. Germline V gene sequence: CDR1 SGHRS, CDR2 YFSETQ. CDR3 size: 14 residues. The CDR3 loop reads CASSLELVTNEQFF. In DNA, the CDR3 is TGCGCCAGCAGCTTGGAATTAGTGACTAATGAGCAGTTCTTC.

This rearrangement joins TRBV7-2 to TRBJ1-2, with D hard to call. The CDR3 spans 14 residues. CDR1 and CDR2 from the germline V gene are SGHTA and FQGNSA. V was cut by 3 bases and J by 6 bases, with 14 bases left in between. The CDR3 bases are TGTGCCAGCAGCTTCTCGGACTTCAGTAATGGCTACACCTTC. It specifies CASSFSDFSNGYTF. The complete variable domain, with remaining parts taken from reference TRBV7-2 and TRBJ1-2, reads GAGVSQSPSNKVTEKGKDVELRCDPISGHTALYWYRQSLGQGLEFLIYFQGNSAPDKSGLPSDRFSAERTGGSVSTLTIQRTQQEDSAVYLCASSFSDFSNGYTFGSGTRLTVV.

The CDR3 loop is CASGLGQDLQETQYF. CDR3 nucleotides: TGTGCTAGTGGTTTGGGACAGGATCTCCAAGAGACCCAGTACTTC. This chain connects TRBV12-5 to TRBJ2-5; D is perhaps TRBD1 (6 bases). V lost 1 base and J 1 base, leaving 10 bases between the germline ends. Germline V gene data show CDR1 as LGHNT and CDR2 as FRNRAP. This CDR3 has 15 amino acids.

Notes on this clone: The same CDR3 can be traced to other DNA sequences in this sample. The rearrangement uses TRBV28 and TRBJ2-3; D perhaps matches TRBD1 (5 bases). CDR1 and CDR2 (germline): MDHEN, SYDVKM. Trimming cost V 2 bases and J 2 bases, with 11 bases left between them. This CDR3 has 15 residues. CDR3 in DNA: TGTGCCAGCAGTTTACCCTCAGGGCTCACAGATACGCAGTATTTT. Amino acids: CASSLPSGLTDTQYF.

The chain has TRBV9 and TRBJ2-2; D tentatively fits TRBD1 or TRBD2 (6 bases each). This CDR3 has 15 amino acids. Germline V gene data show CDR1 as SGDLS and CDR2 as YYNGEE. Between the trimmed V and J ends, which lost 2 bases and 4 bases, there was a span of 12 bases. The CDR3 region is CASSVSGAATGELFF. CDR3 DNA: TGTGCCAGCAGCGTTTCGGGGGCAGCCACCGGGGAGCTGTTTTTT.

The chain has TRBV2 and TRBJ1-2; TRBD1 agrees at 12 bases. The CDR3 spans 14 residues. The germline V gene encodes CDR1 SNHLY and CDR2 FYNNEI. V lost 7 bases, J lost 4 bases, and 4 bases stayed unmatched. The CDR3 here is CASTGTGGGYGYTF. CDR3 nucleotides: TGTGCCAGCACTGGGACAGGGGGCGGCTATGGCTACACCTTC.

The chain employs TRBV29-1 and TRBJ1-2, with TRBD1 identical over 7 bases. Looked up from germline, CDR1 is SQVTM and CDR2 is ANQGSEA. The CDR3 covers 16 residues. J lost 2 bases, V lost 2 bases, and 11 bases had no gene match. The CDR3 DNA reads TGCAGCGTTGAATTTTTTGGCGACAGGGCAAACTATGGCTACACCTTC. Protein product: CSVEFFGDRANYGYTF.

This clone appeared once. The chain recombines TRBV18 with TRBJ2-3; D is possibly TRBD1 or TRBD2 (5 bases each). V lost 6 bases to trimming and J lost 0 bases, with 10 bases between them. This CDR3 has 14 residues. Germline CDR1 and CDR2: KGHSH and LQKENI. The CDR3 loop reads CASSGTASTDTQYF. The CDR3 DNA reads TGTGCCAGCTCCGGGACGGCTAGCACAGATACGCAGTATTTT.

The chain combines TRBV4-1 with TRBJ1-3; D may be TRBD1 (6 bases). Germline V gene lookup returns CDR1 MGHRA and CDR2 YSYEKL. Trimming left V 4 bases short and J 8 bases short, with 12 bases between. The CDR3 sequence is 13 residues long. The CDR3 DNA is TGCGCCAGCAGCCCGAGACAGGCTGACACCATATATTTT. Translating gives CASSPRQADTIYF.

The chain combines TRBV6-1 with TRBJ1-1; D call uncertain. The CDR3 is 17 residues long. Germline values: CDR1 MNHNS, CDR2 SASEGT. The V end was cut by 2 bases, the J end by 0 bases, with 16 bases between. CDR3 sequence (DNA): TGTGCCAGCAGTGAAACCGGGAGGGTAGGGATGAACACTGAAGCTTTCTTT. This codes for CASSETGRVGMNTEAFF.

Only one count was recorded for this clone. The gene calls are TRBV7-2 and TRBJ1-5; TRBD1 aligns across 7 bases. The J segment lost 4 bases and the V segment lost 4 bases, leaving 1 base of the junction unmatched. Germline-derived CDR1 and CDR2 are SGHTA and FQGNSA. The CDR3 has 13 amino acids. The CDR3 loop is CASSSDRNQPQHF. CDR3 in DNA: TGTGCCAGCAGCTCGGACAGGAATCAGCCCCAGCATTTT.

The gene calls are TRBV15 and TRBJ2-1, with 13 nucleotides matching TRBD2. The CDR3 covers 16 residues. The germline V gene has CDR1 LNHNV and CDR2 YYDKDF (reference sequence). V lost 5 bases and J lost 8; bases outside the gene matches: 9. In DNA form, the CDR3 reads TGTGCCACCAGCCGCGGGACTAGCGGGATCGGAGATGAGCAGTTCTTC. Protein sequence: CATSRGTSGIGDEQFF.

V and J are TRBV19 and TRBJ2-5; 10 nucleotides agree with TRBD1. Germline lookup yields CDR1 LNHDA and CDR2 SQIVND (reference sequence). This CDR3 is built from 14 residues. V was pared by 4 bases and J by 5 bases, with 4 bases of the junction left unmatched. The CDR3 coding sequence is TGTGCCAGTAGTACCCCGGACAGGGGGGAGACCCAGTACTTC. This gives the protein CASSTPDRGETQYF. The full variable domain, in which reference TRBV19 and TRBJ2-5 provide the parts outside the CDR3, is DGGITQSPKYLFRKEGQNVTLSCEQNLNHDAMYWYRQDPGQGLRLIYYSQIVNDFQKGDIAEGYSVSREKKESFPLTVTSAQKNPTAFYLCASSTPDRGETQYFGPGTRLLVL.

The chain couples TRBV2 to TRBJ2-7; D perhaps matches TRBD1 (6 bases). V dropped 1 base and J dropped 2 bases, with 9 bases sitting between them. Germline V CDR1 and CDR2: SNHLY, FYNNEI. The CDR3 consists of 14 residues. CDR3 coding DNA: TGTGCCAGCAGTGAAGGGACAGCAACCTACGAGCAGTACTTC. Translated: CASSEGTATYEQYF.

This chain connects TRBV30 to TRBJ2-1, with D perhaps matching TRBD2 (5 bases). V lost 4 bases and J 7 bases, leaving 17 bases between the germline ends. This CDR3 has 14 amino acids. Germline V gives CDR1 GTSNPN, CDR2 SVGIG (reference sequence). The CDR3 bases are TGTGCCTGGAAATTCCGGGCTACGGGGAATGAGCAGTTCTTC. Amino acids: CAWKFRATGNEQFF.

This rearrangement joins TRBV11-2 to TRBJ2-5; 9 positions agree with TRBD2. V gave up 7 bases and J gave up 4 bases; unmatched junction bases: 10. CDR1 SGHAT and CDR2 FQNNGV come from the germline V gene. The CDR3 runs to 15 residues. The CDR3 nucleotides are TGTGCCAGCAACCTCGCGGGAGGGCGGGGAGAGACCCAGTACTTC. It yields the protein CASNLAGGRGETQYF.

This chain connects TRBV11-3 to TRBJ1-1, with 11 bases matching TRBD1. CDR3 size: 15 residues. CDR1 SGHNT and CDR2 YENEEA come from the germline V gene. Trimming at V came to 3 bases and at J to 5 bases, leaving 5 bases not matched to a gene. The CDR3 sequence: CASSLAGTGGTEAFF. The CDR3 nucleotides are TGTGCCAGCAGCTTGGCCGGGACAGGGGGGACTGAAGCTTTCTTT.

This sequence joins TRBV7-6 and TRBJ2-2, with D possibly being TRBD1 (6 bases). The CDR3 is made up of 13 amino acids. Deletions cut 5 bases from V and 8 bases from J, with 12 bases between. Germline CDR1 and CDR2: SGHVS and FNYEAQ. CDR3 loop: CASSLQGHGELFF. The CDR3, as DNA: TGTGCCAGCAGCCTACAGGGTCATGGGGAGCTGTTTTTT.

V and J are TRBV28 and TRBJ2-1; D unresolved. The germline gives CDR1 MDHEN, CDR2 SYDVKM. The CDR3 totals 11 residues. The V and J ends lost 6 bases and 5 bases respectively, with 5 bases between them. The CDR3 nucleotides are TGTGCCAGCAGGGATAACAATGAGCAGTTCTTC. As protein: CASRDNNEQFF.

The chain links TRBV6-5 to TRBJ1-1; D unclear. Germline values: CDR1 MNHEY, CDR2 SVGAGI. CDR3 length: 13 residues. Between the trimmed V and J ends, which lost 0 bases and 4 bases, there was a span of 6 bases. CDR3 sequence reads: CASSYSLITEAFF. DNA of the CDR3: TGTGCCAGCAGTTACTCGCTGATCACTGAAGCTTTCTTT.

This clone is a singleton in its sample. V gene TRBV2 combines with J gene TRBJ2-3; 7 positions agree with TRBD2. The germline CDR1 and CDR2 sequences are SNHLY and FYNNEI. After removal of 8 bases from V and 1 base from J, the junction contained 0 bases not matched to a gene. The CDR3 has 12 residues. The CDR3 coding sequence is TGTGCCAGCCGGGGGGGCACAGATACGCAGTATTTT. Its protein product is CASRGGTDTQYF.

The CDR3 protein is CASKSTIASGTDTQYF. The CDR3, as DNA: TGCGCCAGTAAATCCACTATAGCTAGCGGCACAGATACGCAGTATTTT. The chain couples TRBV5-1 to TRBJ2-3, with D possibly matching TRBD2 (6 bases). Germline V gives CDR1 SGHRS, CDR2 YFSETQ. Trimming pared 8 bases from V and 1 base from J, leaving 20 bases between. The CDR3 runs 16 residues.

In the case of this clone: Germline and junction disagree at one end, which may indicate a read error. This chain joins TRBV18 and TRBJ1-5; D call uncertain. Germline CDR1 and CDR2: KGHSH and LQKENI. The CDR3 is 15 residues long. The CDR3 DNA follows: TGTGCCAGCTCCCCGTTTGGAGAAATCAATCGGCCCCAGCATTTT. Amino acid sequence: CASSPFGEINRPQHF.

This sequence joins TRBV5-5 and TRBJ1-1; D is ambiguous. V was clipped by 5 bases and J by 8 bases, with 16 bases between them. There are 13 residues in the CDR3. Per germline, CDR1 SGHKS and CDR2 YYEKEE (reference sequence). Written as DNA, the CDR3 is TGTGCCAGCAGTCCTGACGGGCAGCGGGAAGCTTTCTTT. Amino acid sequence: CASSPDGQREAFF.